This is a list of T cell receptor beta chains from one sample in a study of blood T cells in healthy people across ages. One entry per CDR3 protein, called by TCRdb with MiXCR from the 5' RACE reads. Counted here are fewer than 900,000 distinct CDR3 sequences, 40% to 45% occurring once; the ten biggest clones make up less than 25%. Sample: blood. Source of these receptors: a woman aged 55-75 years in good health. Both conserved end residues are part of each CDR3. Each record gives: clone size, J gene, CDR3 length, V gene, CDR3 protein. A clone size is listed for some rows: how often the clone was seen (once, few, many), or a class if it is expanded.

NA | TRBJ2-7 | 13 | TRBV7-6 | CASSSRGHYEQYF
NA | TRBJ2-2 | 14 | TRBV27 | CASRSTGFSGEQFF
NA | TRBJ2-1 | 16 | TRBV21-1 | CASSKGLAGGTDEQFF
NA | TRBJ2-1 | 15 | TRBV3-1 | CASSPQGTRNHEQFF
few | TRBJ2-7 | 17 | TRBV5-1 | CASSLVVGGGLHNEQYF
NA | TRBJ1-1 | 14 | TRBV7-3 | CASSETGSSTEAFF
NA | TRBJ2-5 | 15 | TRBV28 | CASRPVGPPLDTQYF
few | TRBJ1-1 | 14 | TRBV3-1 | CASSKGTGSTEAFF
once | TRBJ1-2 | 16 | TRBV19 | CASSTRGDSANYGYTF
few | TRBJ2-1 | 15 | TRBV10-3 | CAISEWTSGSDEQFF
NA | TRBJ2-5 | 14 | TRBV4-1 | CASSQEARLNEQYF
NA | TRBJ1-6 | 15 | TRBV10-3 | CAISEFRDSSSPLHF
few | TRBJ2-6 | 16 | TRBV7-2 | CASSFSPSSGANVLTF
NA | TRBJ1-5 | 15 | TRBV27 | CASSSGQGDAQPQHF
NA | TRBJ1-2 | 14 | TRBV6-5 | CASSSPDRAAGYTF
NA | NA | 14 | TRBV5-6 | CASSHRDRGREQYF
NA | TRBJ2-1 | 11 | TRBV12-3/TRBV12-4 | CASRSGFEQFF
NA | TRBJ1-1 | 13 | TRBV5-1 | CASSAHRDTEAFF
NA | TRBJ2-5 | 18 | TRBV12-3/TRBV12-4 | CASSAGTSGARTQETQYF
once | TRBJ2-7 | 14 | TRBV2 | CASSEVRTGGEQYF
NA | TRBJ1-3 | 17 | TRBV28 | CASTSLTPAGDGNTIYF
NA | TRBJ2-3 | 14 | TRBV5-1 | CASSFQGLTDTQYF
once | TRBJ2-1 | 17 | TRBV6-5 | CTSSYYPGEGAYNEQFF
NA | TRBJ2-7 | 17 | TRBV6-2/TRBV6-3 | CATDRWVGARRSYEQYF
few | TRBJ2-1 | 15 | TRBV6-6 | CASRTGTGTNNEQFF
NA | TRBJ1-1 | 16 | TRBV18 | CASSTGWNGMNTEAFF
few | TRBJ2-5 | 14 | TRBV7-2 | CASSLGAEQETQYF
NA | TRBJ2-3 | 16 | TRBV25-1 | CASSRWESSGTDTQYF
NA | TRBJ2-3 | 15 | TRBV5-1 | CASSSRGDGTDTQYF
few | TRBJ2-5 | 15 | TRBV29-1 | CSVDRLAGGQETQYF
once | TRBJ1-1 | 11 | TRBV29-1 | CSVAANTEAFF
many | TRBJ2-1 | 11 | TRBV29-1 | CSVGGDREQFF
many | TRBJ2-3 | 18 | TRBV7-2 | CASSLVVASGSFIDTQYF
NA | TRBJ2-2 | 13 | TRBV6-6 | CASSYLTDGELFF
NA | TRBJ1-1 | 13 | TRBV29-1 | CSGGTGGTTGAFF
NA | TRBJ2-7 | 13 | TRBV28 | CASRDNSLYEQYF